The T cell receptor beta chain under discussion was sequenced for a study of T cell repertoires in cytomegalovirus infection (dated by TCRdb to about 2019). Background for the entire study: The peptide stimulations were aimed at well-studied HLA-B-restricted epitopes as well as recently identified HLA-C-restricted CMV epitopes, whose presentation resists viral immunomodulation. Donor HLA type was relevant to the analysis, because carriage of CMV infection together with the matching HLA type was indicated by public TCR beta signatures.

Trimming leaves V shorter by 3 bases and J shorter by 8 bases, with the junction holding 8 bases beyond the gene matches. The CDR3 runs 15 residues from the cysteine to the phenylalanine. Kept here is only the CDR3 DNA, which spans 45 bases and is read in frame from base 1. The treatment or condition label of this sample denotes: in vitro stimulation with specific CMV peptide epitopes to enrich CMV-specific T cells. What the work shows at the level of the full study, not this receptor alone: In both this cohort and an independent cohort of over 350 donors, the cumulative frequency of public TCR beta family members distinguished carriers of CMV infection plus the relevant HLA type. The ex vivo response was dominated by HLA-C-restricted CMV-specific TCR beta clonotypes, which also provided the single most frequent clonotype in two of eight donors.

Sequencing took place on an Illumina HiSeq 1500. Through fastp at Q25 and MiXCR, TCRdb rebuilt clones from the public reads, retaining in-frame beta chains. Under each unique CDR3 protein, matching rows form one entry showing the most common genes and DNA. Here the sample has a few hundred thousand distinct CDR3 sequences; under 45% occur a single time. The ten largest clones represent 48% of the sample. A note on this clonotype: Its antigen has not been determined. No quality values exist for individual bases; no much larger clone is one base distant.

The source of this sequence is a human donor in good health (CMV status not recorded). Some clones in this sample may be carry-over from other donors' samples. This receptor chain uses TRBV12-3 or TRBV12-4 and TRBJ1-4; 8 bases in the junction line up with TRBD1. Sequences were derived from cultured PBMCs, sampled from culture after CMV antigen stimulation. The DNA sequence is TGTGCCAGCAGTTTCCTGCAGGGGGCGGGAGAAAAACTGTTTTTT. This sequence encodes CASSFLQGAGEKLFF.